This record looks at one T cell receptor (beta chain) sequence and its context. The sample originates from a study of blood T cell repertoires in COVID-19. Study-level information: The United States, Italy and Spain were the sources of the acute and convalescent COVID-19 samples. PBMCs, B-cell-depleted T cells, or T cells provided the cDNA or gDNA that made up the material.

CDR1 is SQVTM, CDR2 ANQGSEA, per germline. The V and J ends lost 4 bases and 4 bases respectively, with 7 bases between them. The CDR3 sequence is 11 residues long. As originally analysed: Scientists estimated how many nucleated cells there were by amplifying reference gene primers. Here immunoSEQ multiplex PCR was the method, and the copy in TCRdb shows in-frame clones only, minus some. D and trimming were read from the DNA, whereas the V and J calls and clone size are those reported in that table. The sample includes around 150,000 clones, around 83% seen only once; the top ten take about 0.95%. This TCR was sampled from a man between 40 and 49 years old with acute or convalescent COVID-19. Material: peripheral blood. The chain carries TRBV29-1 and TRBJ1-1; unclear D gene. The CDR3 DNA sequence: TGCAGCGTTGCCAGGCGCACTGAAGCTTTCTTT. This encodes CSVARRTEAFF.